The present T cell receptor (beta chain) was sequenced within a study of CXCR3-negative and CXCR3-positive naive CD8 T cells. Via 5' RACE with UMI labels, TRB cDNA libraries were prepared. TCRdb re-called the 5' RACE reads, yielding one record per CDR3 amino acid sequence without DNA. This table lists about 120,000 distinct CDR3 sequences. CDR1 MDHEN and CDR2 SYDVKM come from the germline V gene. CDR3 length: 17 residues. As regards this clonotype: The target antigen is unknown.

Study-wide findings and caveats: Hydrophobicity of TRB CDR3s was greater in CXCR3-positive naive cells than in CXCR3-negative naive cells. Naive cells that were CXCR3-negative or CXCR3-positive used TRBV-TRBJ genes alike, while memory cells diverged.

The specimen sequenced was naive CXCR3+ CD8+ T cells from blood. Subset here: CD45RO-CCR7+CD27+CD95- naive CD8+ T cells expressing CXCR3 (TNR3+). The sequence was collected from a human donor in good health. Some clones in this sample may be carry-over from other donors' samples. This chain joins TRBV28 and TRBJ2-3; the D call from TCRdb, TRBD1, cannot be confirmed without DNA. The CDR3: CASQRGQVLTSTDTQYF.